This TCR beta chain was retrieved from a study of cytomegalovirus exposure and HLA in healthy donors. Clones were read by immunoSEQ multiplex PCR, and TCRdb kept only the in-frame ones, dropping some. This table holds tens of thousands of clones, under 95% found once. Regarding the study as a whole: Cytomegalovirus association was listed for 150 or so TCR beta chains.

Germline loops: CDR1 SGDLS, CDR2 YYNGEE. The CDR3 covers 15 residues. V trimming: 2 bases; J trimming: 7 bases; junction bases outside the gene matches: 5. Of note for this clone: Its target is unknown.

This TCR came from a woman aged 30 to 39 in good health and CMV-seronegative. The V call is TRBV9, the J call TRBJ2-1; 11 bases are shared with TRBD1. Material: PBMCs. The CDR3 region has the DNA TGTGCCAGCAGCGTGGACAGGGGGCTGGAAAATGAGCAGTTCTTC. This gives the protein CASSVDRGLENEQFF.